This TCR beta chain came from a study of regulatory T cells in long-lasting Graves disease. The CDR3 has 14 residues. V lost 8 bases, J lost 6 bases, and 19 bases lay in between. This clonotype was detected a few times. Time point indicated: newly diagnosed GD, antithyroid drugs for less than 3 months. There was RNA extracted from PBMCs, and the TCR library was made from it. The authors built TCR beta libraries using iRepertoire HTBI primers and Arm-PCR of CDR3 regions. TCRdb re-analysed the multiplex PCR reads in MiXCR, keeping a single row per CDR3 protein. The data contain 550,000 to 600,000 distinct CDR3 sequences, more than 15% of them seen just once; the ten biggest clones take up around 12%. The data were also submitted as part of a second study, on T cells in Graves' hyperthyroidism and ophthalmopathy.

V is TRBV12-3 or TRBV12-4 and J is TRBJ1-2; D unresolved. The sample was peripheral blood mononuclear cells (PBMCs), taken at new diagnosis, from a patient treated with antithyroid drugs. The TCR sequence derives from a man in his late teens or twenties with Graves disease. The CDR3 is CASGSSFVSDGYTF. The CDR3 coding sequence is TGTGCCAGCGGCAGCAGTTTTGTCAGCGATGGCTACACCTTC.